What follows are 14 T cell receptor beta chains derived from one specimen sequenced in a study of radiotherapy plus CTLA-4 blockade in lung cancer (dated by TCRdb to about 2018). The protocol used for the library was the immunoSEQ multiplex PCR assay. What TCRdb holds here is the immuneACCESS table cut down to in-frame rearrangements. Part of the clones is not present; checked against another copy, under half of the missing clones reflect an unresolved V gene, and the others are unexplained. The sample table contains 30,000 to 40,000 clones; only one count was recorded for approximately 85% of them. The top ten clonotypes cover about 5.6% of the sample. The material was peripheral blood, obtained from a patient treated with radiotherapy plus ipilimumab. The source of these receptors is a human donor with non-small cell lung cancer who had stable disease on radiotherapy plus ipilimumab.

This chain links TRBV7-3 with TRBJ2-5; D is unclear. The DNA end is more similar to TRBJ2-7, so the J call may be wrong. The CDR3 totals 12 residues. Per germline, CDR1 SGHTA and CDR2 FQGTGA. The CDR3 is CASSSNSYEQYF. CDR3 bases: TGTGCCAGCAGCTCGAACTCCTACGAGCAGTACTTC.

The chain couples TRBV5-1 to TRBJ1-1, with 7 nucleotides matching TRBD1. Germline V lookup: CDR1 SGHRS, CDR2 YFSETQ. CDR3 length: 13 residues. V lost 6 bases to trimming and J lost 1 base; unmatched junction nucleotides: 3. CDR3 nucleotides: TGCGCCAGCATTGGGACAGCGAACACTGAAGCTTTCTTT. The encoded protein is CASIGTANTEAFF.

The chain has TRBV10-2 and TRBJ1-2, with no clear D. V lost 0 bases, J lost 7 bases, and 18 bases lay in between. Germline CDR1 reads WSHSY; CDR2 reads SAAADI. The CDR3 is 16 residues long. The CDR3 spells CASSESRSAATSGYTF. The CDR3 DNA sequence: TGCGCCAGCAGTGAGTCGAGGTCGGCGGCCACTTCTGGCTACACCTTC.

V and J are TRBV21-1 and TRBJ1-2; TRBD1 is the table's D call, not checked against the DNA. TRBV21-1 counts as a pseudogene. The CDR3 totals 18 residues. CDR3 loop: CASSKWGQGGGGNYGYTF. DNA of the CDR3: TGTGCCAGCAGCAAGTGGGGACAGGGTGGGGGAGGTAACTATGGCTACACCTTC.

CDR3 bases: TGTGCCAGCAGCCGAGGGACTAGCGACGGTTACGAGCAGTACTTC. This sequence encodes CASSRGTSDGYEQYF. V usage is TRBV4-2 and J usage is TRBJ2-7, with 10 nucleotides matching TRBD2. The germline V gene encodes CDR1 LGHNA and CDR2 YNFKEQ. Germline trimming cut 4 bases from V and 4 bases from J; bases unmatched to any gene: 7. The length of the CDR3 is 15 residues.

The chain is built from TRBV10-3 and TRBJ2-7; TRBD2 matches 7 bases. The germline V gene has CDR1 ENHRY and CDR2 SYGVKD. The CDR3 contains 15 residues. With 0 bases clipped from V and 2 bases from J, the junction kept 4 bases outside the gene matches. CDR3 in DNA: TGTGCCATCAGTGAGTCGGTAGCGGGTCCCTACGAGCAGTACTTC. This codes for CAISESVAGPYEQYF.

V usage is TRBV28 and J usage is TRBJ1-2; 7 bases fit TRBD1. This CDR3 has 17 residues. With V trimmed by 4 bases and J by 5 bases, 16 bases remained unmatched. The germline V gene has CDR1 MDHEN and CDR2 SYDVKM. The CDR3 loop is CASSSSSGTEPGYGYTF. CDR3 nucleotides: TGTGCCAGCAGTTCTTCTTCCGGGACAGAACCGGGGTATGGCTACACCTTC.

This clone appeared once. The rearrangement joins TRBV4-1 to TRBJ2-7, with 8 positions matching TRBD1. Germline CDR1 reads MGHRA; CDR2 reads YSYEKL. V was pared by 6 bases and J by 4 bases, with 11 bases of the junction left unmatched. The CDR3 loop spans 15 amino acids. The CDR3: CASRRMDREKYEQYF. Here the CDR3 DNA reads TGCGCCAGCAGACGGATGGACAGGGAAAAATACGAGCAGTACTTC.

The chain links TRBV6-5 to TRBJ1-2; maybe TRBD1 (6 bases). CDR1 and CDR2 from the germline V gene are MNHEY and SVGAGI. This CDR3 is built from 14 residues. V shed 0 bases and J shed 3 bases, with 8 bases lying between them. The CDR3 sequence is CASSYSGADYGYTF. CDR3 DNA sequence: TGTGCCAGCAGTTACTCGGGGGCGGACTATGGCTACACCTTC.

This clone was observed once. This chain uses TRBV19 with TRBJ2-2; a weak D match, TRBD1 (6 bases). Trimming stripped 7 bases from V and 6 bases from J, with 27 bases between. CDR1 and CDR2 from the germline V gene are LNHDA and SQIVND (reference sequence). The CDR3 is 18 residues long. CDR3 bases: TGTGCCAGTAAAGCCCGGACAGAGGACAACCTCGGCCCCGGGGAGCTGTTTTTT. Encoded protein: CASKARTEDNLGPGELFF. Variable domain in full (rest from reference TRBV19 and TRBJ2-2): DGGITQSPKYLFRKEGQNVTLSCEQNLNHDAMYWYRQDPGQGLRLIYYSQIVNDFQKGDIAEGYSVSREKKESFPLTVTSAQKNPTAFYLCASKARTEDNLGPGELFFGEGSRLTVL.

V and J are TRBV11-2 and TRBJ2-5; 8 positions match TRBD1. CDR3 length: 15 residues. V was pared by 5 bases and J by 1 base, with 6 bases of the junction left unmatched. Germline assignment: CDR1 SGHAT and CDR2 FQNNGV. The CDR3 coding sequence is TGTGCCAGCAGCCCCGGACAGGGACGCCAAGAGACCCAGTACTTC. Amino acids: CASSPGQGRQETQYF.

The rearrangement links TRBV18 to TRBJ2-7, with no clear D. Trimming left V 4 bases short and J 0 bases short, with 4 bases between. CDR3 length equals 12 residues. Germline V CDR1 and CDR2: KGHSH, LQKENI. CDR3 DNA sequence: TGTGCCAGCTCACTGAGCTCCTACGAGCAGTACTTC. Its translation: CASSLSSYEQYF.

The chain is built from TRBV11-2 and TRBJ2-5; the D gene is possibly TRBD1 (6 bases). Germline CDR1 and CDR2: SGHAT and FQNNGV. V gave up 5 bases and J gave up 8 bases, with 21 bases separating them. The CDR3 sequence is 15 residues long. Here the CDR3 reads CASSPQGQRGDTQYF. CDR3 bases: TGTGCCAGCAGCCCCCAGGGGCAGAGAGGGGATACCCAGTACTTC.

The chain uses TRBV30 and TRBJ2-1; 7 bases map to TRBD2. The CDR3 loop spans 16 amino acids. In germline, CDR1 is GTSNPN, CDR2 SVGIG (reference sequence). The V and J ends lost 4 bases and 2 bases, in that order; junction bases with no gene match: 11. The CDR3 DNA is TGTGCCTGGAAAAGTTTAATGGCGGGAGCCTACAATGAGCAGTTCTTC. Translation gives CAWKSLMAGAYNEQFF. Full variable domain (remainder filled in from reference TRBV30 and TRBJ2-1): SQTIHQWPATLVQPVGSPLSLECTVEGTSNPNLYWYRQAAGRGLQLLFYSVGIGQISSEVPQNLSASRPQDRQFILSSKKLLLSDSGFYLCAWKSLMAGAYNEQFFGPGTRLTVL.